The clone carrying this TCR beta chain appeared a single time. Its target is unknown. This record comes from a study of shared clonotypes between healthy human individuals. Study-wide results and caveats: What naive subsets generally showed was a larger estimated richness than memory subsets showed.

Investigators divided CD4+ cells into CD45RA+ naive and CD45RA-negative memory subsets. V lost 2 bases and J 1 base, leaving 11 bases between the germline ends. Germline loops: CDR1 MNHEY, CDR2 SMNVEV (reference sequence). CDR3 size: 15 residues. Per sorted-subset replicate PCR, input was approximately 180 ng DNA, representing about 30,000 T cell genomes. Clones were read by immunoSEQ multiplex PCR, and TCRdb kept only the in-frame ones, dropping some. The top ten clones hold more than 0.35% of a sample with 2 million to 3 million clones, approximately 93% of them seen once. The V gene is TRBV27, the J gene TRBJ2-5, with TRBD1 as a possible D gene (6 bases). This receptor was obtained from a man aged 18 to 30 in good health. Some clones in this sample may be carry-over from other donors' samples. The sequenced material came from naive CD4+ T cells from PBMCs. Subset specified: CD45RA+ positively selected. The CDR3 spells CASSLRGQFQETQYF. The CDR3 nucleotides read TGTGCCAGCAGTTTAAGAGGACAGTTCCAAGAGACCCAGTACTTC.